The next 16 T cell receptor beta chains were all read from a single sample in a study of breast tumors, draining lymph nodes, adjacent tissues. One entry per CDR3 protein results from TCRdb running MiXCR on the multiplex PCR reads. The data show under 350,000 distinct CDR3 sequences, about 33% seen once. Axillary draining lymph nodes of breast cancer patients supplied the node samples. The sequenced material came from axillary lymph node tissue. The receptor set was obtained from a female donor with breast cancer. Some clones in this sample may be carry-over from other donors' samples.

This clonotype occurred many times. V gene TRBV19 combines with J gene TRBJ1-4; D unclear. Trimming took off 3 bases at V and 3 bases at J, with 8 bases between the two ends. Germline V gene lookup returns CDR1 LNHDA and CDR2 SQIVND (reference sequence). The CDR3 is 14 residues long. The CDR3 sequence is CASSIGAANEKLFF. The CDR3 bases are TGTGCCAGTAGTATCGGAGCGGCTAATGAAAAACTGTTTTTT.

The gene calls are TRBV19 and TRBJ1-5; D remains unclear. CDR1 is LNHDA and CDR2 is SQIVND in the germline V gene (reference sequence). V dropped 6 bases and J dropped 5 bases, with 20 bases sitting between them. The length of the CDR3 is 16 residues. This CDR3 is CASSQKGEGSDQPQHF. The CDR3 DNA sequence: TGTGCCAGTAGCCAGAAGGGTGAGGGTTCCGATCAGCCCCAGCATTTT.

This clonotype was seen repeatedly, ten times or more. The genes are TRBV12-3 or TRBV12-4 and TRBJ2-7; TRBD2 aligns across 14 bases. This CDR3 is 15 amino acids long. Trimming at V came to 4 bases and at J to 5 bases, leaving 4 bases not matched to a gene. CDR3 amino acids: CASSYGTSGSNEQYF. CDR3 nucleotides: TGTGCCAGCAGTTACGGGACTAGCGGGAGTAACGAGCAGTACTTC.

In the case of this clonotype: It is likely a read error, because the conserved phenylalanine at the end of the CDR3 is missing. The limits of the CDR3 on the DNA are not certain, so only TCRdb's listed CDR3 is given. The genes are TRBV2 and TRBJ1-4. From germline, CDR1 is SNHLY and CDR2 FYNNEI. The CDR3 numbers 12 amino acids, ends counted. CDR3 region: CASSDCWTSGRL.

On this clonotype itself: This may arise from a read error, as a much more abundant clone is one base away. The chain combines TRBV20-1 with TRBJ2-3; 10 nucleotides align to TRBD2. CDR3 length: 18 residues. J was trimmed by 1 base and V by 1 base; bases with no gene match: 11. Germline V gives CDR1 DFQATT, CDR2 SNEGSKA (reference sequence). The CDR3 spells CSARGGTSAAGGTDTQYF. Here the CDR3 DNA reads TGCAGTGCTAGAGGAGGGACTAGCGCGGCGGGGGGCACAGATACGCAGTATTTT.

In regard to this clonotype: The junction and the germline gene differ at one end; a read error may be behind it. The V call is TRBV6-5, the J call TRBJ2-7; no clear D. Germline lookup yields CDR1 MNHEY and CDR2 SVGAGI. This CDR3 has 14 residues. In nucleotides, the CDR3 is TGTGCCAGCAGTCACTCGAGGATAAACTACGAGCAGTACTTC. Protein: CASSHSRINYEQYF.

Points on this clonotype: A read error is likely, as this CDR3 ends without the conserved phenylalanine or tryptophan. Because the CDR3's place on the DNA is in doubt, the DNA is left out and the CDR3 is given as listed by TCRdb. The CDR3 loop reads CASSFRGRA. V usage is TRBV7-7 and J usage is TRBJ2-6; the DNA was not compared with TRBD2, the D call given in the table. Germline V lookup: CDR1 SSHAT, CDR2 FNYEAQ (reference sequence). The length of the CDR3 is 9 amino acids, counting both ends.

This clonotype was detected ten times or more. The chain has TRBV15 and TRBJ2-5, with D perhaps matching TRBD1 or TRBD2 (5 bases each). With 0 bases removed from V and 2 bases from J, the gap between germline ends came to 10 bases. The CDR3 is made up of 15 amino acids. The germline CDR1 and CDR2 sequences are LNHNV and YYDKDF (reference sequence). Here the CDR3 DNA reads TGTGCCACCAGCAGAGACGGGACCTTACAAGAGACCCAGTACTTC. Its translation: CATSRDGTLQETQYF.

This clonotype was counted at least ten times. CDR3 bases: TGTGCCAGCAGTCGCCAGCGACAAGAGACCCAGTACTTC. Its protein product is CASSRQRQETQYF. The V gene is TRBV7-3, the J gene TRBJ2-5, with D uncertain. Germline lookup yields CDR1 SGHTA and CDR2 FQGTGA. Between the trimmed V and J ends, which lost 6 bases and 2 bases, there was a span of 10 bases. The CDR3 contains 13 residues.

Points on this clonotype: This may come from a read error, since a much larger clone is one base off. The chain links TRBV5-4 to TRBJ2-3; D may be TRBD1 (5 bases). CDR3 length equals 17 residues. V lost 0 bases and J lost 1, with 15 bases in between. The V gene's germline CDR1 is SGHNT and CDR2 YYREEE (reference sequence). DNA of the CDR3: TGTGCCAGCAGCTTGGCGGACACTGGGTTCGGCACAGATACGCAGTATTTT. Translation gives CASSLADTGFGTDTQYF. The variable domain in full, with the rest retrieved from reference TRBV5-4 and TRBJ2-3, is ETGVTQSPTHLIKTRGQQVTLRCSSQSGHNTVSWYQQALGQGPQFIFQYYREEENGRGNFPPRFSGLQFPNYSSELNVNALELDDSALYLCASSLADTGFGTDTQYFGPGTRLTVL.

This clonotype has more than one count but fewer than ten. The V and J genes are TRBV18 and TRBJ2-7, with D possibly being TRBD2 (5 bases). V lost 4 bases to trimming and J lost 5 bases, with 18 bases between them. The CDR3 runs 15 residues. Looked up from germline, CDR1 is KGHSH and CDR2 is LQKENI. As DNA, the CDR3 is TGTGCCAGCTCACTGGGGTCACGACAAGCGGACGAGCAGTACTTC. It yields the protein CASSLGSRQADEQYF.

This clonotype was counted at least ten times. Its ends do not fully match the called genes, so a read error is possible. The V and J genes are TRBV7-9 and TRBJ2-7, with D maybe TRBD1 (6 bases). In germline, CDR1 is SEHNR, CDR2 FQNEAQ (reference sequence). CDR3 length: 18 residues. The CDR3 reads CASTLDSSGQLITYEQYF. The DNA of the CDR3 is TGTGCCAGCACCTTAGATTCGTCTGGACAGCTAATAACCTACGAGCAGTACTTC.

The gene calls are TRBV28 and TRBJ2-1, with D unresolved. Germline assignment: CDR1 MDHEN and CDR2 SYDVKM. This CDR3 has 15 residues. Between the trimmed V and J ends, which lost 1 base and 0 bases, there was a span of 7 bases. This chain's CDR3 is CASSLYPGSYNEQFF. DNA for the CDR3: TGTGCCAGCAGTTTATATCCCGGCTCCTACAATGAGCAGTTCTTC.

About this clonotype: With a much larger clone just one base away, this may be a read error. The CDR3 DNA reads TGTGCCAGCGGCTTAGCAGGGAGACTAGCGGGAGAGCGGGAGCAGTTCTTC. The encoded protein is CASGLAGRLAGEREQFF. V usage is TRBV7-9 and J usage is TRBJ2-1, with 12 bases aligning to TRBD2. This CDR3 is 17 amino acids long. CDR1 and CDR2 (germline): SEHNR, FQNEAQ (reference sequence).

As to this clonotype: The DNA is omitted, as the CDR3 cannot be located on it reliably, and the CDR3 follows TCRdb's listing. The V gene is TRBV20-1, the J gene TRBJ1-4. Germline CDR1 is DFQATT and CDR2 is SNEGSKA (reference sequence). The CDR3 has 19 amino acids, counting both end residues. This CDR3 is CSALAGVYEQYFGNEKLFF.

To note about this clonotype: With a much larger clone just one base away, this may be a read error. Here the CDR3 DNA reads TGTGCTAGTGGTTTGGTACTCACCGGGGAGCTGCTTTTT. This encodes CASGLVLTGELLF. The rearrangement links TRBV12-5 to TRBJ2-2; the D gene is possibly TRBD2 (5 bases). The CDR3 covers 13 residues. Germline lookup yields CDR1 LGHNT and CDR2 FRNRAP.